This paragraph covers one TCR beta chain sequence. Antigen unknown. Addition of a universal primer site occurred through template switching, and cDNA carried unique molecular identifiers. One entry per CDR3 protein, called by TCRdb with MiXCR from the 5' RACE reads. The table includes roughly 260,000 distinct CDR3 sequences, approximately 6.8% detected once. The V end lost 5 bases, the J end lost 3 bases, and 13 bases lay between the germline ends. The germline gives CDR1 SGHVT, CDR2 SQSDAQ. This CDR3 comprises 14 residues. The data originate from a study of identical twins. Study findings and constraints: Fewer insertions marked abundant cord blood beta clonotypes; young adult naive trended weakly, memory not at all. Cross-sectional statistical analysis was relied on for the conclusions, without the same donors being followed.

The data also belong to a second study, concerning yellow fever vaccine responses in identical twins.

Sequenced material: CD8+ T cells sorted from blood. The V and J genes are TRBV7-4 and TRBJ1-1, with no clear D. The origin of this receptor is a woman under 30 in good health. CDR3 sequence reads: CASSPTAGYTEAFF. CDR3 coding DNA: TGTGCCAGCAGCCCCACGGCGGGATACACTGAAGCTTTCTTT.